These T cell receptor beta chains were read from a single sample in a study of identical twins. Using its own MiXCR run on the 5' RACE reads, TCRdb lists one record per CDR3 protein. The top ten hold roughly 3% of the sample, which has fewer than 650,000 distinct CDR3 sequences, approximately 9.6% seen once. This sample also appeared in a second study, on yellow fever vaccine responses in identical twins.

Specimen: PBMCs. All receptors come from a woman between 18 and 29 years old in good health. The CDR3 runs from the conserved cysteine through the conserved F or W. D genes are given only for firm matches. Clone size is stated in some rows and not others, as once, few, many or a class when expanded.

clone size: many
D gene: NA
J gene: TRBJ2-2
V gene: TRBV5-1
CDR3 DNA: TGCGCCAGCAACCTCCAGTTGAACACCGGGGAGCTGTTTTTT
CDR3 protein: CASNLQLNTGELFF

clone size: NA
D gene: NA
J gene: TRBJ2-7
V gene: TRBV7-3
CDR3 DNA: TGTGCCAGCAGCTTATATGCGGGACAGAGTTACGAGCAGTACTTC
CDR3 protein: CASSLYAGQSYEQYF

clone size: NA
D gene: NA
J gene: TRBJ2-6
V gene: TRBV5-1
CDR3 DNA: TGCGCCAGCAGCCTATTTGTGGGCAGAACTGGGGCCAACGTCCTGACTTTC
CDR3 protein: CASSLFVGRTGANVLTF

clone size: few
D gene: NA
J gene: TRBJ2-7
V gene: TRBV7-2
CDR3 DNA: TGTGCCAGCAGCCCCATTGGCGGTATCTACGAGCAGTACTTC
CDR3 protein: CASSPIGGIYEQYF

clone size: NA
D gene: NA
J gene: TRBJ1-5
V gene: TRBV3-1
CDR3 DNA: TGTGCCAGCAGCCACACGTGGGGTGGCAATCAGCCCCAGCATTTT
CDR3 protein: CASSHTWGGNQPQHF

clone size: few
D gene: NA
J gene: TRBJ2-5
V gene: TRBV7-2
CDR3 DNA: TGTGCCAGCAGCCCATCGTGGGGGACACAAGAGACCCAGTACTTC
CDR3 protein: CASSPSWGTQETQYF

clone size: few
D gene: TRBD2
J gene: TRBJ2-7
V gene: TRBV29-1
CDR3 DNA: TGCAGCGTAGGTTCGGGAGGGCCGGGGGAGCAGTACTTC
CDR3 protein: CSVGSGGPGEQYF

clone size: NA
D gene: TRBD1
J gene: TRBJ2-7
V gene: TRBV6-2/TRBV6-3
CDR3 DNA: TGTGCCAGCAGTTACCGAGGACAGGGAGGCGAGCAGTACTTC
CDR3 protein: CASSYRGQGGEQYF

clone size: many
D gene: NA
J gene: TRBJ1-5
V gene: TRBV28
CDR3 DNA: TGTGCCAGCAGTTTTGGGAAGGGGTCCAGCAATCAGCCCCAGCATTTT
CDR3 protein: CASSFGKGSSNQPQHF

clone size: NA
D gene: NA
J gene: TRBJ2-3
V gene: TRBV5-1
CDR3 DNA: TGCGCCAGCAGCCCATGGGCGGTTGTGGGGGCCGGGGATACGCAGTATTTT
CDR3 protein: CASSPWAVVGAGDTQYF

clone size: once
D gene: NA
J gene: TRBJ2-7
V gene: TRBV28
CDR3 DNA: TGTGCCAGCAACCCGGGACTTGACTACGAGCAGTACTTC
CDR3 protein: CASNPGLDYEQYF

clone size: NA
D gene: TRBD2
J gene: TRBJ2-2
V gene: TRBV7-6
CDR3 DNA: TGTGCCAGCAGCTTAGTTCCTAGCGGGGTGAACACCGGGGAGCTGTTTTTT
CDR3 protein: CASSLVPSGVNTGELFF

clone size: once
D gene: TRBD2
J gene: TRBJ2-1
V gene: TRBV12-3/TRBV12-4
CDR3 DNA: TGTGCCAGCAGTTTAGAGGGACTAGTGGGATGGCAGAATGAGCAGTTCTTC
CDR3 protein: CASSLEGLVGWQNEQFF

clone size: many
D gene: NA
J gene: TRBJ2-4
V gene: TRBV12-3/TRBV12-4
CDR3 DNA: TGTGCCAGCAGTGCCCGGGGACTGGGGAACATTCAGTACTTC
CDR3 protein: CASSARGLGNIQYF

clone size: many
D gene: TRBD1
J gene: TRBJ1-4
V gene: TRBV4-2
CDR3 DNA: TGTGCCAGCAGCCAAAACTTACAGGGGCCAACTAATGAAAAACTGTTTTTT
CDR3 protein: CASSQNLQGPTNEKLFF

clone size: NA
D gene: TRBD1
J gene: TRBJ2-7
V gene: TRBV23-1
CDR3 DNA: TGCGCCGACTCTCTTAGGGGGCCCGACGAGCAGTACTTC
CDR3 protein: CADSLRGPDEQYF

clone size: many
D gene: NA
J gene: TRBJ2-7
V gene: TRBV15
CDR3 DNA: TGTGCCACCAGCAGAGACGAGTATACCTACGAGCAGTACTTC
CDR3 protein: CATSRDEYTYEQYF

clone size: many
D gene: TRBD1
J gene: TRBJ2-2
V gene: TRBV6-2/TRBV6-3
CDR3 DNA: TGTGCCAGCAGCGCTCTAGGACAGGGGTCTCCCGGGGAGCTGTTTTTT
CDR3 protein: CASSALGQGSPGELFF

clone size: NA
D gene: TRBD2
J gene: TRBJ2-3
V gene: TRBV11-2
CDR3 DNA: TGTGCCAGCAGCACTCCCGGGACTAGGAAGACGCAGTATTTT
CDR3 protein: CASSTPGTRKTQYF

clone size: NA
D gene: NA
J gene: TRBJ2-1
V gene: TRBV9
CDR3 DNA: TGTGCCAGCAGTCAGGAGGGATATGAGCAGTTCTTC
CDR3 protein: CASSQEGYEQFF

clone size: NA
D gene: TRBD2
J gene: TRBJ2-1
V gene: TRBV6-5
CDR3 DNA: TGTGCCAGCAGTTATCGGACACCGGGACTAGGGCTAGGTGAGCAGTTCTTC
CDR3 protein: CASSYRTPGLGLGEQFF

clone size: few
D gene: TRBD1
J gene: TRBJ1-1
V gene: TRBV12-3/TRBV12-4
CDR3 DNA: TGTGCCAGCAGTTGGGACAGCTCGAACACTGAAGCTTTCTTT
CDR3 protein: CASSWDSSNTEAFF

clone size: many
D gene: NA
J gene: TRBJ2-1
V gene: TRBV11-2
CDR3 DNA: TGTGCCAGCAGCTTAGATTTTAGGAACAATGAGCAGTTCTTC
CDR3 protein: CASSLDFRNNEQFF

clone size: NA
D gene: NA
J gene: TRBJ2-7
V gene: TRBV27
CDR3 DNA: TGTGCCAGCAGTCGCCGTCCGGACCACTCCTACGAGCAGTACTTC
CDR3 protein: CASSRRPDHSYEQYF

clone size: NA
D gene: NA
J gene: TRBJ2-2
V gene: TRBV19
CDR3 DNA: TGTGCCAGTAGTATCGGCCCCGCGAACACCGGGGAGCTGTTTTTT
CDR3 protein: CASSIGPANTGELFF

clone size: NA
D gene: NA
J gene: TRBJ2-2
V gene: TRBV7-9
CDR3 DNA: TGTGCCAGCAGCTTTAGGTCGGCCACCGGGGAGCTGTTTTTT
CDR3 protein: CASSFRSATGELFF

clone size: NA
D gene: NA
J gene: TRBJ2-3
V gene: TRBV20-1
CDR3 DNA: TGCAGTGCTAGAGTAGCCTCCTCGGGGGAAAATACGCAGTATTTT
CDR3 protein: CSARVASSGENTQYF

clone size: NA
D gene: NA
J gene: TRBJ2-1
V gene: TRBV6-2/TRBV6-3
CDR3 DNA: TGTGCCAGCAGTTACCGGGCCATTACAAATGAGCAGTTCTTC
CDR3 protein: CASSYRAITNEQFF

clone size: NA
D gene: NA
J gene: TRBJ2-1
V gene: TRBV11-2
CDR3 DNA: TGTGCCAGCAGCCACATACAGGGCAGCTCCTACAATGAGCAGTTCTTC
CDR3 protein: CASSHIQGSSYNEQFF

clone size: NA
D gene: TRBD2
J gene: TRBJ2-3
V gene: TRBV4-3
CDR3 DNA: TGCGCCAGCAGTCTTACCCCCGGACTAGCCGTTGGGATTGATACGCAGTATTTT
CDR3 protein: CASSLTPGLAVGIDTQYF

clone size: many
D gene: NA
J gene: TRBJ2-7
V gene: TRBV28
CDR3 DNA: TGTGCCAGCAGTTTGGGGCGGGGGCCTTACGAGCAGTACTTC
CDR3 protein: CASSLGRGPYEQYF

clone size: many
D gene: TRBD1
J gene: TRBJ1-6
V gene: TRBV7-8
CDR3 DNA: TGTGCCAGCAGCGCGACAGGGAATTCACCCCTCCACTTT
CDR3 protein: CASSATGNSPLHF

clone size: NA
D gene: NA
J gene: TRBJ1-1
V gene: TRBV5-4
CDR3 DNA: TGTGCCAGCAGCTTGGGTATCGGTGAAGCTTTCTTT
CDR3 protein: CASSLGIGEAFF

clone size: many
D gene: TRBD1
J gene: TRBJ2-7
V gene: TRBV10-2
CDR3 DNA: TGCGCCAGCACAGGAGAGGGGACAGGGCTCCCCGAGCAGTACTTC
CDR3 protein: CASTGEGTGLPEQYF

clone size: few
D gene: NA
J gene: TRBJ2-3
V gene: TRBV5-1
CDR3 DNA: TGCGCCAGCAGCTTGTGGCTCCCCGGCACAGATACGCAGTATTTT
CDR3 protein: CASSLWLPGTDTQYF